This entry lists 3 T cell receptor beta chains sequenced from one sample in a study of a mutant IDH1 vaccine in newly diagnosed glioma. TCRdb's copy holds only in-frame clones and misses some; the assay was immunoSEQ multiplex PCR. The sample contains some 70,000 clones, 84% of which appear only once. Sample time point: week 23, last vaccination. Each dose of the vaccine consisted of 300 ug of mutant IDH1 20-mer peptide, with topical imiquimod. No antigens are known for them. The sample consisted of PBMCs, taken from a glioma patient whose treatment included an IDH1 peptide vaccine. These TCRs come from a man between 18 and 29 years old with glioma.

CDR3 amino acids: CASSQGVGGYTEAFF. CDR3 DNA sequence: TGCGCCAGCAGCCAAGGTGTGGGGGGCTACACTGAAGCTTTCTTT. V and J are TRBV4-3 and TRBJ1-1; possibly TRBD1 for D (6 bases). This CDR3 spans 15 amino acids. The V end lost 1 base, the J end lost 3 bases, and 12 bases lay between the germline ends. Germline V gives CDR1 LGHNA, CDR2 YSLEER.

This clone has just a few counts. The CDR3 sequence is CASSPSTGRAATEAFF. CDR3 DNA: TGTGCCAGTAGCCCCTCGACAGGGAGGGCCGCCACTGAAGCTTTCTTT. This chain connects TRBV19 to TRBJ1-1; 7 bases map to TRBD1. J lost 4 bases, V lost 6 bases, and 14 bases had no gene match. The germline V gene has CDR1 LNHDA and CDR2 SQIVND (reference sequence). The CDR3 length is 16 residues.

This chain uses TRBV5-1 with TRBJ2-7; TRBD2 might be the D (6 bases). The ends were cut back, 5 bases at V and 1 base at J, with 16 bases in the middle. The CDR3 loop spans 15 amino acids. CDR1 and CDR2 from the germline V gene are SGHRS and YFSETQ. The CDR3 sequence is CASRDSGVHSYEQYF. In DNA, the CDR3 is TGCGCCAGCAGGGATAGCGGTGTACATTCCTACGAGCAGTACTTC.